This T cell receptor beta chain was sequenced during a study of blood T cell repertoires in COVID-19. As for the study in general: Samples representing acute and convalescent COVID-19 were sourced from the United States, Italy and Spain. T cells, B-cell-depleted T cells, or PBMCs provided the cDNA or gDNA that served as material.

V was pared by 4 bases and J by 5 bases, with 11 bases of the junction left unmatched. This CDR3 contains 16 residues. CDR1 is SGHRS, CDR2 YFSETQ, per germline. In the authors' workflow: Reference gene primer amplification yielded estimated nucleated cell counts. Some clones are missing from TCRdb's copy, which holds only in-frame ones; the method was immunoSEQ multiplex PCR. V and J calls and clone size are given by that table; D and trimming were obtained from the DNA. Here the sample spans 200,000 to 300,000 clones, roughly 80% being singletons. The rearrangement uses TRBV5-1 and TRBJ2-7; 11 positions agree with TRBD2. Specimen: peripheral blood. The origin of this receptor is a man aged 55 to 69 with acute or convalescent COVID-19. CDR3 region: CASSANAGTSGDEQYF. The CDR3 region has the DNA TGCGCCAGCAGCGCAAACGCCGGGACTAGCGGCGACGAGCAGTACTTC.